This T cell receptor (beta chain) was retrieved from a study of blood T cell repertoires in COVID-19. Study-wide background: Acute-phase and convalescent COVID-19 samples originated in the United States, Italy and Spain. T cells, B-cell-depleted T cells, or PBMCs provided the cDNA or gDNA that served as material.

Original analysis: Cell counts per sample came from amplifying reference gene primers. Sequencing was performed with immunoSEQ multiplex PCR; in TCRdb, only in-frame clones are kept and a portion is missing. For V, J and clone size, that table is used; D and trimming come from the DNA. The data hold 85,000 to 110,000 clones, with more than 85% observed a single time. Germline V gene sequence: CDR1 LNHNV, CDR2 YYDKDF (reference sequence). The CDR3 runs to 15 residues. The ends were cut back, 0 bases at V and 5 bases at J, with 14 bases in the middle. V usage is TRBV15 and J usage is TRBJ2-7, with TRBD2 as a possible D gene (5 bases). The sequenced material came from peripheral blood. The receptor was isolated from a human donor in a cohort sampled during active COVID-19. CDR3 in amino acids: CATSRDPGFGDEQYF. The CDR3 DNA is TGTGCCACCAGCAGAGATCCCGGATTCGGGGACGAGCAGTACTTC.